This T cell receptor (beta chain) comes out of a study of control samples from healthy donors and cancer patients. CDR3 length equals 17 residues. Germline V CDR1 and CDR2: SGHKS, YYEKEE (reference sequence). V was trimmed by 2 bases and J by 1 base, leaving 18 bases between them. Generated by immunoSEQ multiplex PCR, the TCRdb table keeps only in-frame clones and is missing some. Here the sample spans 120,000 or so clones, around 87% being singletons. The TCR originated in a man between 60 and 75 years old in good health. The chain employs TRBV5-5 and TRBJ1-1, with D possibly matching TRBD1 (5 bases). Sequenced sample: blood. The CDR3 region is CASSFGGAQLPNTEAFF. As DNA, the CDR3 is TGTGCCAGCAGCTTTGGCGGGGCCCAGCTACCGAACACTGAAGCTTTCTTT.